This T cell receptor (beta chain) emerged from a study of T cells after somatic rescue of genetic block. In regard to this clone: The same CDR3 also results from other DNA sequences found in this sample.

TCRdb keeps only in-frame clones here, not all; method: immunoSEQ multiplex PCR. Of 65,000 to 70,000 clones listed, about 91% are singletons. Germline lookup yields CDR1 MNHNY and CDR2 SVGAGI (reference sequence). The CDR3 totals 14 residues. The trim removed 6 bases at V and 7 bases at J, leaving 8 bases unmatched. The chain couples TRBV6-6 to TRBJ1-5; 8 nucleotides align to TRBD1. The source of this sequence is a man aged 35 to 55. The sample taken for sequencing was peripheral blood mononuclear cells (PBMCs). CDR3 protein: CASRPGGADQPQHF. DNA for the CDR3: TGTGCCAGCAGGCCAGGGGGCGCCGACCAGCCCCAGCATTTT.